The table lists the clone carrying this T cell receptor (delta chain) with a few counts. A far larger clone is off by one base, so a read error is likely. This specimen includes other DNA sequences encoding the same CDR3. These data belong to a study of gamma-delta chains in newborns, infants, children. About the research overall: Microbial exposure reportedly drives polyclonal innate γδ T cell expansion after birth.

TCRdb reanalysed the reads via CATT. The sample holds some 4,000 delta-chain clones, approximately 3% seen once. The CDR3 is 17 amino acids. The germline V gene encodes CDR1 GEAIGNYY and CDR2 EKD. This TCR was sampled from a child who was a newborn, infant or young child, either healthy, febrile or measles-vaccinated (not recorded which). The chain links TRDV2 to TRDJ3, with 7 bases matching TRDD3. The sequenced sample consisted of blood. CDR3 residues: CACDTVGGAWDTRQMFF. DNA of the CDR3: TGTGCCTGTGACACCGTTGGGGGAGCCTGGGACACCCGGCAGATGTTTTTC.